One sample yielded the 25 T cell receptor beta chains listed below, sequenced in a study of T cell responses to AZD1222 COVID-19 vaccine. Generated by immunoSEQ multiplex PCR, the TCRdb table keeps only in-frame clones and is missing some. The repertoire holds 110,000 or so clones, with more than 75% as singletons. Material: peripheral blood, obtained 28 days after the second AZD1222 dose. All receptors come from an adult who received the AZD1222 COVID-19 vaccine.

The CDR3 bases are TGTGCCAGCAATCCCTACAATGAGCAGTTCTTC. Its translation is CASNPYNEQFF. This chain uses TRBV2 with TRBJ2-1; D gene ambiguous. V lost 7 bases and J 2 bases, leaving 3 bases between the germline ends. CDR1 is SNHLY and CDR2 is FYNNEI in the germline V gene. The CDR3 sequence is 11 residues long.

V and J are TRBV13 and TRBJ2-7; TRBD2 agrees at 8 bases. Unmatched junction bases numbered 7, after V lost 5 bases and J lost 1 base. The germline V gene encodes CDR1 PRHDT and CDR2 FYEKMQ (reference sequence). CDR3 length: 15 residues. The CDR3 region is CASSRREARSYEQYF. The DNA of the CDR3 is TGTGCCAGCAGCAGGCGGGAGGCCCGGTCCTACGAGCAGTACTTC. Variable domain in full (rest from reference TRBV13 and TRBJ2-7): AAGVIQSPRHLIKEKRETATLKCYPIPRHDTVYWYQQGPGQDPQFLISFYEKMQSDKGSIPDRFSAQQFSDYHSELNMSSLELGDSALYFCASSRREARSYEQYFGPGTRLTVT.

The chain uses TRBV4-2 and TRBJ2-3; tentatively, D is TRBD1 (5 bases). The CDR3 length is 15 residues. Germline lookup yields CDR1 LGHNA and CDR2 YNFKEQ. Trimming removed 0 bases from V and 6 bases from J, with 13 bases in between. The CDR3 reads CASSQDRRGSDTQYF. The CDR3 bases are TGTGCCAGCAGCCAAGATCGAAGGGGCTCCGATACGCAGTATTTT.

The rearrangement uses TRBV5-1 and TRBJ2-1, with 8 bases that match TRBD1. J lost 2 bases, V lost 3 bases, and 7 bases had no gene match. The CDR3 has 16 residues. Per germline, CDR1 SGHRS and CDR2 YFSETQ. The DNA for the CDR3 is TGCGCCAGCAGCTACCCGTGGACAGGGACCTACAATGAGCAGTTCTTC. Translation: CASSYPWTGTYNEQFF.

V usage is TRBV10-1 and J usage is TRBJ1-2; TRBD1 agrees at 7 bases. J gave up 6 bases and V 7 bases, and 8 bases lay outside the gene matches. The germline V gene encodes CDR1 WNHNN and CDR2 SYGVQD (reference sequence). The CDR3 runs 13 residues. CDR3 sequence reads: CASKEQGINGYTF. The CDR3 DNA is TGCGCCAGCAAAGAACAGGGGATCAATGGCTACACCTTC.

The chain carries TRBV28 and TRBJ1-2; D is undetermined. The CDR3 loop spans 14 amino acids. The V and J ends lost 5 bases and 5 bases respectively, with 15 bases between them. Germline V gene sequence: CDR1 MDHEN, CDR2 SYDVKM. The CDR3 nucleotides read TGTGCCAGCAGTCCCCCTGCATATTTTTATGGCTACACCTTC. It is translated as CASSPPAYFYGYTF.

The CDR3 nucleotides read TGTGCCAGCTGCCCCCGGGCACCTAACACCGGGGAGCTGTTTTTT. It codes for CASCPRAPNTGELFF. The chain carries TRBV6-2 or TRBV6-3 and TRBJ2-2; unclear D gene. The CDR3 is 15 residues long. Germline CDR1 and CDR2: MNHEY and SVGEGT. Trimming took 8 bases from V and 2 from J, leaving 15 bases between them.

The genes are TRBV5-6 and TRBJ1-2, with D perhaps TRBD1 (6 bases). The germline V and J ends were trimmed by 4 bases and 6 bases, with 19 bases remaining between them. CDR3 length: 15 residues. CDR1 and CDR2 (germline): SGHDT, YYEEEE. The CDR3 protein is CASSRRGGRMDGYTF. CDR3 DNA sequence: TGTGCCAGCAGCCGCCGCGGGGGGCGCATGGATGGCTACACCTTC.

J is TRBJ2-1 and V is TRBV3-1 (or the pseudogene TRBV3-2); 12 bases align to TRBD1. This CDR3 comprises 15 residues. Unmatched junction bases numbered 7, after V lost 4 bases and J lost 9 bases. Per the germline V gene, CDR1 is LGHDT and CDR2 is YNNKEL (reference sequence). As DNA, the CDR3 is TGTGCCAGCAGCCGCCGGGACAGGGGGCTACGTGAGCAGTTCTTC. Translating it yields CASSRRDRGLREQFF.

This clone is medium-sized (0.01 to 0.1%). The chain joins TRBV5-1 to TRBJ1-1, with 8 positions matching TRBD1. Germline CDR1 is SGHRS and CDR2 is YFSETQ. The CDR3 is made up of 13 amino acids. Trimming at V came to 3 bases and at J to 4 bases, leaving 2 bases not matched to a gene. The CDR3 here is CASSSTGGTEAFF. Here the CDR3 DNA reads TGCGCCAGCAGCTCAACAGGGGGCACTGAAGCTTTCTTT.

This chain links TRBV28 with TRBJ1-2; no clear D gene. Germline-derived CDR1 and CDR2 are MDHEN and SYDVKM. The length of the CDR3 is 13 residues. Trimming pared 2 bases from V and 8 bases from J, leaving 12 bases between. The CDR3 DNA reads as TGTGCCAGCAGTTTAGGCAGGTGGCTCGGCTACACCTTC. It codes for CASSLGRWLGYTF.

This clone was seen just once. The genes are TRBV12-3 or TRBV12-4 and TRBJ1-1; perhaps TRBD1 as D (5 bases). Trimming cost V 7 bases and J 5 bases, with 11 bases left between them. The CDR3 covers 12 residues. CDR3 in DNA: TGTGCCAGCAACCTCAGGGATACTGAAGCTTTCTTT. As protein: CASNLRDTEAFF.

The genes are TRBV15 and TRBJ2-1; D ambiguous. In germline, CDR1 is LNHNV, CDR2 YYDKDF (reference sequence). CDR3 length: 16 residues. The germline V and J ends were trimmed by 0 bases and 4 bases, with 13 bases remaining between them. The CDR3 sequence: CATSREFPGTYNEQFF. The CDR3 DNA sequence: TGTGCCACCAGCAGAGAGTTCCCTGGAACTTACAATGAGCAGTTCTTC.

V is TRBV10-3 and J is TRBJ1-1, with D possibly being TRBD1 (5 bases). There are 14 residues in the CDR3. The germline V gene encodes CDR1 ENHRY and CDR2 SYGVKD. The V end lost 3 bases, the J end lost 6 bases, and 14 bases lay between the germline ends. CDR3 nucleotides: TGTGCCATCAGTGAAAGAGCAGGGAGTTCTGAAGCTTTCTTT. Its translation is CAISERAGSSEAFF.

The chain's CDR3 is CASSLDPPGLLTYNEQFF. In DNA, the CDR3 is TGTGCCAGCAGCTTGGACCCGCCGGGACTATTGACCTACAATGAGCAGTTCTTC. V usage is TRBV5-6 and J usage is TRBJ2-1, with 7 bases aligning to TRBD2. With V trimmed by 0 bases and J by 2 bases, 11 bases remained unmatched. From germline, CDR1 is SGHDT and CDR2 YYEEEE. The CDR3 covers 18 residues.

CDR3 amino acids: CATSDPLTGLGDTQYF. Here the CDR3 DNA reads TGTGCCACCAGTGACCCGTTGACAGGGTTGGGAGATACGCAGTATTTT. The genes are TRBV24-1 and TRBJ2-3; TRBD1 aligns across 7 bases. Germline CDR1 reads KGHDR; CDR2 reads SFDVKD. The CDR3 is 16 residues long. J lost 5 bases, V lost 4 bases, and 11 bases had no gene match.

This clone has more than one count but fewer than ten. The genes are TRBV7-8 and TRBJ1-5, with a tentative D call TRBD1 (5 bases). The V gene lost 1 base and the J gene lost 0 bases, with 10 bases spanning the gap. The CDR3 contains 16 residues. Germline lookup yields CDR1 SGHVS and CDR2 FQNEAQ. The CDR3 sequence is CASSLGQLYSNQPQHF. The DNA of the CDR3 is TGTGCCAGCAGCTTAGGACAGCTTTATAGCAATCAGCCCCAGCATTTT.

The CDR3 sequence: CASSSAGTANTEAFF. CDR3 bases: TGCGCCAGCAGCAGCGCCGGGACAGCGAACACTGAAGCTTTCTTT. The gene calls are TRBV5-1 and TRBJ1-1; TRBD1 matches at 7 bases. The CDR3 covers 15 residues. CDR1 SGHRS and CDR2 YFSETQ come from the germline V gene. V shed 4 bases and J 1 base; nucleotides not matched to a gene: 7. Together with reference TRBV5-1 and TRBJ1-1, the CDR3 gives the full variable domain: KAGVTQTPRYLIKTRGQQVTLSCSPISGHRSVSWYQQTPGQGLQFLFEYFSETQRNKGNFPGRFSGRQFSNSRSEMNVSTLELGDSALYLCASSSAGTANTEAFFGQGTRLTVV.

This chain connects TRBV18 to TRBJ2-2; unclear D gene. With 5 bases removed from V and 1 base from J, the gap between germline ends came to 11 bases. Germline CDR1 is KGHSH and CDR2 is LQKENI. The CDR3 is 15 residues long. The CDR3 loop is CASSSPRRNTGELFF. CDR3 DNA sequence: TGTGCCAGCTCATCTCCTCGAAGGAACACCGGGGAGCTGTTTTTT.

The rearrangement joins TRBV5-1 to TRBJ2-7, with D possibly TRBD1 on 6 matching bases. V was cut by 1 base and J by 6 bases, with 17 bases left in between. The CDR3 spans 15 residues. The germline CDR1 and CDR2 sequences are SGHRS and YFSETQ. CDR3 nucleotides: TGCGCCAGCAGCTTGCAACCACAGGGCGCCTTCGAGCAGTACTTC. Residues: CASSLQPQGAFEQYF.

The chain joins TRBV5-1 to TRBJ2-7, with 8 positions matching TRBD2. J was trimmed by 12 bases and V by 4 bases; bases with no gene match: 9. Germline V CDR1 and CDR2: SGHRS, YFSETQ. The CDR3 contains 12 residues. In DNA form, the CDR3 reads TGCGCCAGCAGCGAGGACATCGGGAGGGCGTACTTC. Encoded protein: CASSEDIGRAYF.

Turning to this clone: This same CDR3 is encoded by further DNA sequences in the sample. V and J are TRBV19 and TRBJ1-5, with 11 bases fitting TRBD1. This CDR3 has 15 amino acids. V lost 4 bases to trimming and J lost 6 bases; unmatched junction nucleotides: 5. Looked up from germline, CDR1 is LNHDA and CDR2 is SQIVND (reference sequence). For the CDR3, the DNA is TGTGCCAGTAGTACGGGGACAGGGGGAGGTCAGCCCCAGCATTTT. Its translation: CASSTGTGGGQPQHF. Combining the CDR3 with reference TRBV19 and TRBJ1-5 gives the whole variable domain DGGITQSPKYLFRKEGQNVTLSCEQNLNHDAMYWYRQDPGQGLRLIYYSQIVNDFQKGDIAEGYSVSREKKESFPLTVTSAQKNPTAFYLCASSTGTGGGQPQHFGDGTRLSIL.

The CDR3, as DNA: TGCGCCAGCACCGCGGGACTCCTCACCGGGGAGCTGTTTTTT. This gives the protein CASTAGLLTGELFF. This sequence joins TRBV4-1 and TRBJ2-2, with D perhaps TRBD2 (6 bases). The CDR3 extends over 14 amino acids. Germline values: CDR1 MGHRA, CDR2 YSYEKL. Trimming stripped 7 bases from V and 4 bases from J, with 13 bases between.

The genes are TRBV3-1 (or the pseudogene TRBV3-2) and TRBJ1-5; D remains ambiguous. The germline V gene has CDR1 LGHDT and CDR2 YNNKEL (reference sequence). The CDR3 spans 14 residues. The germline V and J ends were trimmed by 0 bases and 5 bases, with 8 bases remaining between them. CDR3 in DNA: TGTGCCAGCAGCCAAGATCACAGAGATCAGCCCCAGCATTTT. Protein: CASSQDHRDQPQHF.

On this clone itself: Compared with germline, one end of the junction differs, possibly owing to a read error. This chain connects TRBV7-7 to TRBJ2-2; weak D call: TRBD1 (5 bases). The CDR3 covers 13 residues. The germline CDR1 and CDR2 sequences are SSHAT and FNYEAQ (reference sequence). The CDR3 loop reads CASRQGNTGELFF. The CDR3 nucleotides read TGTGCTAGCAGGCAGGGAAACACCGGGGAGCTGTTTTTT.